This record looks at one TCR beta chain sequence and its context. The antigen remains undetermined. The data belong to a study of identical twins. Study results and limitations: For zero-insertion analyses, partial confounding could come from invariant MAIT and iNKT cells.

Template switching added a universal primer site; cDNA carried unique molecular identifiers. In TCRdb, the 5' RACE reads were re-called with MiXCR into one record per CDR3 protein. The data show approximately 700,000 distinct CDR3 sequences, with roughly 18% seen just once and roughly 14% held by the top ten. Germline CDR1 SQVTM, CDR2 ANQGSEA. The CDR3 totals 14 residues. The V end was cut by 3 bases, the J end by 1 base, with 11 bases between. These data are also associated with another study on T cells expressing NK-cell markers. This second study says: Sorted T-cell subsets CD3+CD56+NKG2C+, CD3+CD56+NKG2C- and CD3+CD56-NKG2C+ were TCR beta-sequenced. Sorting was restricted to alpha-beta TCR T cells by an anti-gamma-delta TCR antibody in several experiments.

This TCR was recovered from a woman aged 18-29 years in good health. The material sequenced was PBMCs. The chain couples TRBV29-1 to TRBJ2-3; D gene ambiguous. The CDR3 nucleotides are TGCAGCGTTGAGGTCGGGTTGCGCACAGATACGCAGTATTTT. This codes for CSVEVGLRTDTQYF.